This T cell receptor (beta chain) appears in the sequencing data of a study of blood T cell repertoires in acute mononucleosis (dated by TCRdb to about 2020). In the study overall: Acute-phase samples, which represented the primary response, were collected within 2 weeks of symptom onset. During acute infection, about 2% and 1% of blood CD8 T cells were made up of mean YVL-BR-specific and GLC-BM-specific cells, respectively. The mean EBV load in blood was around 4.1 log10 genome copies per million B cells during acute infection, compared with 2.5 to 3 at convalescence. What the research found in general, with its limitations: With only a few donors in the cohort, group averages were based on very few individuals. Persistence into convalescence was observed for only about 10% of unique acute clonotypes, yet most of the response was made up by these persisting clonotypes, and the remaining acute clonotypes were seemingly replaced by new diverse de novo clonotypes. The low acute-to-convalescent clonotype overlap might be partly explained by sampling error, because only a fraction of each donor's blood was analyzed. Both chains appeared to be involved in GLC-BM selection, with public TCRbeta motifs on BV14-BJ2 and BV20-BJ1 being observed alongside a TCRalpha motif on AV5-AJ31.

For TCR profiling, total RNA from at least 9,000 sorted tetramer+ CD8 T cells was reverse transcribed into cDNA. PCR with primers that anneal to V and J regions amplified CDR3 regions and added unique molecular identifiers to track templates. Profiling of the TCRalpha and TCRbeta chains was done on the immunoSEQ platform, including the sequencing and error-correction standards of that platform. The original methods were these. Clonal copy numbers were corrected for sequencing and PCR errors, and IMGT conventions were followed to define CDR3s. Analysis was limited to productive rearrangements and used immunoSEQ Analyzer versions 2.0 and 3.0, and gene-pairing frequencies were further processed in Microsoft Excel. V-J pairings were visualized as Circos plots, and CDR3 motifs were found with MEME plus a custom motifSearch program. The probability of generation of TCR sequences was calculated using the OLGA algorithm. Clonotypes seen at both visits were designated persistent, clonotypes seen only acutely were designated nonpersistent, and clonotypes seen only at convalescence were designated de novo. An amino acid clonotype used by more than one donor was defined as a public TCR. TCRdb took over this immuneACCESS table, retaining in-frame rearrangements with V and J assigned. Such tables are incomplete; in checked studies, under half of the missing clones stem from an unresolved V gene, and the remainder is unexplained. D and trimming come from the DNA, and the V and J calls and clone size come from that table. Counted in this sample were under 750 clones; about a third of them appeared once. The biggest ten clones account for 45% of the sample.

As regards this clone: No much larger clonotype is one base removed from it; base qualities were not supplied.

The time point label here, explained by the study, means: acute infectious mononucleosis, at clinical presentation within 2 weeks of symptom onset (visit 1). CD8 T cell responses to two immunodominant EBV epitopes, BRLF1 109 (YVL-BR) and BMLF1 280 (GLC-BM), were tracked in the study over primary infection. Primary EBV infection was indicated by a positive serum heterophile antibody test and EBV viral capsid antigen-specific IgM. Total CD8 T cells were first enriched from PBMCs by magnetic positive selection (MACS). A FACSAria III was used to sort live CD3+ CD8+ tetramer+ cells to a purity above 95%. A PE-conjugated tetramer loaded with the BMLF1 280-288 peptide was used for cell sorting. Directly ex vivo after tetramer sorting, the TCR repertoires of EBV epitope-specific CD8 T cells were deep-sequenced at acute infection and at convalescence. The donors were a few individuals between roughly 18 and 29 years old who had clinical acute infectious mononucleosis along with laboratory evidence of primary EBV infection. Heparinized peripheral blood was collected when donors presented clinically with mononucleosis symptoms and again about 6 months afterward. Ficoll-Paque density gradient centrifugation was used to isolate PBMCs.

For CDR1 and CDR2, the germline V gene lists SNHLY and FYNNEI. The CDR3 spans 15 residues, from the cysteine through the phenylalanine. The only DNA kept is the CDR3, 45 bases in frame from the first base. The V end loses 3 bases and the J end loses 6 bases, and a stretch of 14 bases separates them. The V and J genes are TRBV2 and TRBJ2-2; no D gene can be assigned with confidence. The clonotype originates from a young man with infectious mononucleosis caused by EBV. The source was EBV GLC epitope tetramer+ CD8+ T cells sorted from PBMCs, collected during acute infectious mononucleosis. The cell subset or site label of this sample denotes: CD8 T cells binding tetramer with EBV BMLF1 280-288 peptide (GLC-BM). DNA sequence: TGTGCCAGCAGTGAGTGTCAGATCGACCCCGGGGAGCTGTTTTTT. This is translated as CASSECQIDPGELFF.